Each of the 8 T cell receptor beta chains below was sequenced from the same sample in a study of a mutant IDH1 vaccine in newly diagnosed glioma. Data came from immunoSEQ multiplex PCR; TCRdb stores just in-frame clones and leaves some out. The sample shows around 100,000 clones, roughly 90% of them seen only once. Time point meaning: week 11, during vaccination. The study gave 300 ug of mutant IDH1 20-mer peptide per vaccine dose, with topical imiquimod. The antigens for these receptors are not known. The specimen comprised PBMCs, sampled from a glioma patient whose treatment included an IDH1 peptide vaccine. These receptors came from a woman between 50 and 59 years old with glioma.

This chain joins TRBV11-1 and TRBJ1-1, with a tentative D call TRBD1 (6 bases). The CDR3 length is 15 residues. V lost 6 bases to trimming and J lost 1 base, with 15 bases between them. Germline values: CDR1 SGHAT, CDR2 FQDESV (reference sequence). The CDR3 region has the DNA TGTGCCAGCAGGTGGAGGGTAGGGGGGAACACTGAAGCTTTCTTT. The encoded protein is CASRWRVGGNTEAFF.

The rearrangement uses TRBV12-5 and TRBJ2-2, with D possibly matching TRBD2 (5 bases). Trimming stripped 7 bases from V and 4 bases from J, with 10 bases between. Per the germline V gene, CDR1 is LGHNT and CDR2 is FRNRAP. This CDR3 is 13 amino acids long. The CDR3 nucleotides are TGTGCTAGTGCCCAAGGAGGCACCGGGGAGCTGTTTTTT. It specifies CASAQGGTGELFF.

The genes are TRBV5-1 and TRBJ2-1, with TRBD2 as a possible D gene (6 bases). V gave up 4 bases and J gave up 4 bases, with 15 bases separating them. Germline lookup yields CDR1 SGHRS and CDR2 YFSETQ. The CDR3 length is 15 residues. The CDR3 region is CASSHSTRRYNEQFF. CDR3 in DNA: TGCGCCAGCAGCCACTCGACTAGGCGGTACAATGAGCAGTTCTTC.

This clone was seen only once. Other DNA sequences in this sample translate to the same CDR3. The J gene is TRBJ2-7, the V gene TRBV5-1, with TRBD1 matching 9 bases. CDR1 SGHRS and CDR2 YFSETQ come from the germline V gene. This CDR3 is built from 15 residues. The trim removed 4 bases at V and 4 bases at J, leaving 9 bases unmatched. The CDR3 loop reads CASSPGTGNSYEQYF. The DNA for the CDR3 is TGCGCCAGCAGCCCAGGGACAGGGAATAGTTACGAGCAGTACTTC.

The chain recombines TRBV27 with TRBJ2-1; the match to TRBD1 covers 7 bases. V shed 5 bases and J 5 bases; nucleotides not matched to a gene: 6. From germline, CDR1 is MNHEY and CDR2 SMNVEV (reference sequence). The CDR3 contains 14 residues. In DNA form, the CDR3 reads TGTGCCAGCAGTCTCCGGGACAGACACAATGAGCAGTTCTTC. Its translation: CASSLRDRHNEQFF.

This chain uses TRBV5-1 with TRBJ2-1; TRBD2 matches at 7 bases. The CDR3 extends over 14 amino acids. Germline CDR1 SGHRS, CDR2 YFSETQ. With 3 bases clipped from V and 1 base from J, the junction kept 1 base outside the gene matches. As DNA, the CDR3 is TGCGCCAGCAGCTGGGGGGGATCCTACAATGAGCAGTTCTTC. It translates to CASSWGGSYNEQFF.

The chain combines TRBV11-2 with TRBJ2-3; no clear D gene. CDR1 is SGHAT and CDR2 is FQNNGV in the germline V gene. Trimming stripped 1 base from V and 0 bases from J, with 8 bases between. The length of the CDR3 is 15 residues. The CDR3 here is CASSLGSASTDTQYF. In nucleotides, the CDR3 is TGTGCCAGCAGCTTAGGGTCAGCTAGCACAGATACGCAGTATTTT.

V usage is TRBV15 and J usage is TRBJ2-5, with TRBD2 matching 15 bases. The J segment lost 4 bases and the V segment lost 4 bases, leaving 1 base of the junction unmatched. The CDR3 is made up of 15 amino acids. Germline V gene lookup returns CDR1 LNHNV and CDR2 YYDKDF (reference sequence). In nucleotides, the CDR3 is TGTGCCACCAGCAAGGGACTAGCGGGAGGAGAGACCCAGTACTTC. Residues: CATSKGLAGGETQYF.